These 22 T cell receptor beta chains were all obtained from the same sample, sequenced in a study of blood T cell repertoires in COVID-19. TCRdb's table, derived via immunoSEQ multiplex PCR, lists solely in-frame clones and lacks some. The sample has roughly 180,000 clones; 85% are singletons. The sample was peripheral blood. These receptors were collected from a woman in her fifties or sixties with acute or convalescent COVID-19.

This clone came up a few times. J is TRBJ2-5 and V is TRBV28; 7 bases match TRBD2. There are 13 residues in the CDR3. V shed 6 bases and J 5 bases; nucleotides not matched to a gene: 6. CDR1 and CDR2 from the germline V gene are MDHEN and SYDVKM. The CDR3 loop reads CASRGGVRETQYF. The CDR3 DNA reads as TGTGCCAGCAGGGGGGGGGTGAGGGAGACCCAGTACTTC.

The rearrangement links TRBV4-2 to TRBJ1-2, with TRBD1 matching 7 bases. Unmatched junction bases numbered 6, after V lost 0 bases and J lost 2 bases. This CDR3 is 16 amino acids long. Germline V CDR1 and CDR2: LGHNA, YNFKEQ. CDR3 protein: CASSQDLTGINYGYTF. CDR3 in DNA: TGTGCCAGCAGCCAAGATCTGACAGGGATAAACTATGGCTACACCTTC.

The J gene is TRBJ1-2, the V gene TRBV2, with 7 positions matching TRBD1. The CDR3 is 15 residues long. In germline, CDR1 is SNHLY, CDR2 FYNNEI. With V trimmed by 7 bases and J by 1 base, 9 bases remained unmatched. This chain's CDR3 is CASTEWGQLNYGYTF. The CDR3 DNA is TGTGCCAGCACCGAGTGGGGACAGCTTAACTATGGCTACACCTTC.

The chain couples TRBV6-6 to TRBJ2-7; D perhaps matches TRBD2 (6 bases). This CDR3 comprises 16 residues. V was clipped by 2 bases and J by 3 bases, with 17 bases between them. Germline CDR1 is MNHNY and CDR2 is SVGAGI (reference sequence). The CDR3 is CASSYPQGGNNYEQYF. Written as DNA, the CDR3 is TGTGCCAGCAGTTACCCTCAGGGCGGGAACAACTACGAGCAGTACTTC.

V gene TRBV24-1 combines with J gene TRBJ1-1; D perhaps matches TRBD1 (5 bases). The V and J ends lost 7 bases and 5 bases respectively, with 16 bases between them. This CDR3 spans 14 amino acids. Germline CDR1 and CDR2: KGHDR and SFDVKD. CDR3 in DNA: TGTGCCACCAGCCTTTCCTCCGGGGGAACTGAAGCTTTCTTT. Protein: CATSLSSGGTEAFF.

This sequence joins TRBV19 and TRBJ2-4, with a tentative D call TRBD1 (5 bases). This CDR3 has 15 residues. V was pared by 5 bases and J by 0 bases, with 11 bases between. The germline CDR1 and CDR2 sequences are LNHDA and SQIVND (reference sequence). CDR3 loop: CASSRQLLAKNIQYF. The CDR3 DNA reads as TGTGCCAGTAGTCGACAGCTTCTAGCCAAAAACATTCAGTACTTC.

CDR3 loop: CASSPLGRSSYNEQFF. Here the CDR3 DNA reads TGTGCCAGCTCACCCCTCGGTCGAAGCTCCTACAATGAGCAGTTCTTC. The J gene is TRBJ2-1, the V gene TRBV18; D is uncertain. The CDR3 covers 16 residues. Germline-derived CDR1 and CDR2 are KGHSH and LQKENI. The V and J ends lost 3 bases and 0 bases respectively, with 12 bases between them.

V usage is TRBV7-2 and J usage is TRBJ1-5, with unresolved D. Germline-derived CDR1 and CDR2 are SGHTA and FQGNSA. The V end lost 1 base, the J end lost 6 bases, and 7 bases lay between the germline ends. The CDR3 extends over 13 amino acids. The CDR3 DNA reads TGTGCCAGCAGCTTAGGTCGCGGTCAGCCCCAGCATTTT. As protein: CASSLGRGQPQHF. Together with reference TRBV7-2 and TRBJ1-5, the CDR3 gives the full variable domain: GAGVSQSPSNKVTEKGKDVELRCDPISGHTALYWYRQSLGQGLEFLIYFQGNSAPDKSGLPSDRFSAERTGGSVSTLTIQRTQQEDSAVYLCASSLGRGQPQHFGDGTRLSIL.

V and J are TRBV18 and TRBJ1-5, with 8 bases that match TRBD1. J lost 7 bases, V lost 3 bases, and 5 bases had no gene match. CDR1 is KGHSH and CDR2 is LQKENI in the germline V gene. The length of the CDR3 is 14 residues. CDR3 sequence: CASSPDRERQPQHF. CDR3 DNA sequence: TGTGCCAGCTCACCGGACAGGGAGAGACAGCCCCAGCATTTT.

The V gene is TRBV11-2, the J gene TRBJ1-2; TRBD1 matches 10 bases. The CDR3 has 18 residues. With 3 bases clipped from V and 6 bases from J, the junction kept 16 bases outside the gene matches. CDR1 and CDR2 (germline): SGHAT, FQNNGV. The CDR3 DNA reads TGTGCCAGCAGCTTGACTCGACAGGGGGCGGTGATCGGGGATGGCTACACCTTC. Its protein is CASSLTRQGAVIGDGYTF.

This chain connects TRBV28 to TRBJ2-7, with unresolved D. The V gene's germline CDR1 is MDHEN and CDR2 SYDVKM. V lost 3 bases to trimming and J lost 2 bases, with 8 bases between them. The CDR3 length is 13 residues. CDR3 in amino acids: CASSLSFPYEQYF. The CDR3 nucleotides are TGTGCCAGCAGTTTGTCCTTTCCCTACGAGCAGTACTTC.

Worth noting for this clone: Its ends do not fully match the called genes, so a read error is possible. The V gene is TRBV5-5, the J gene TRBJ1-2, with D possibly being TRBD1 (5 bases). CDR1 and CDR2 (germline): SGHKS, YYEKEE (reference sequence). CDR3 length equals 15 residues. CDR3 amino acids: CASILRAGNFYGYTF. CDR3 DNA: TGTGCCAGCATCTTGAGGGCAGGGAATTTTTATGGCTACACCTTC. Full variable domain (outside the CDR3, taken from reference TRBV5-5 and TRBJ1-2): DAGVTQSPTHLIKTRGQQVTLRCSPISGHKSVSWYQQVLGQGPQFIFQYYEKEERGRGNFPDRFSARQFPNYSSELNVNALLLGDSALYLCASILRAGNFYGYTFGSGTRLTVV.

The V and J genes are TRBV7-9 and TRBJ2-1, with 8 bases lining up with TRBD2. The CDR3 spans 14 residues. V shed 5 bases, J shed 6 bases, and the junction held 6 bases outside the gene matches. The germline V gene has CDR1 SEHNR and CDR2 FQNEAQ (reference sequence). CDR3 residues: CASSPGLVRNEQFF. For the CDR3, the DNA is TGTGCCAGCAGCCCGGGACTAGTCCGCAATGAGCAGTTCTTC.

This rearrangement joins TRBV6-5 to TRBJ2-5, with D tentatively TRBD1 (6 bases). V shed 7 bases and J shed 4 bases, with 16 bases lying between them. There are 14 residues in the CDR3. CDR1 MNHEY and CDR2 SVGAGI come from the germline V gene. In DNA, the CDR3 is TGTGCCAGCACAAGACCCACAGGGCTAGAGACCCAGTACTTC. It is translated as CASTRPTGLETQYF.

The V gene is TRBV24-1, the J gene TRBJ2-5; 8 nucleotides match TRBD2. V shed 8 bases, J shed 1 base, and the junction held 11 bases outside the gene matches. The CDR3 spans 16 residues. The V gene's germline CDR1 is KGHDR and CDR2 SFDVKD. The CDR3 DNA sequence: TGTGCCACCATGGTGGTTCGAGCGGGAGTCCAAGAGACCCAGTACTTC. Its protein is CATMVVRAGVQETQYF.

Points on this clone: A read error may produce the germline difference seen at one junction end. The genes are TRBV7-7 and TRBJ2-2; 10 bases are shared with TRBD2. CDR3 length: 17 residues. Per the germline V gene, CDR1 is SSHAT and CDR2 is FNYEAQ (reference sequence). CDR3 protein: CASSPSTLAGRTGELFF. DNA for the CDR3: TGTGCTAGCAGCCCCTCTACACTAGCGGGACGCACCGGGGAGCTGTTTTTT.

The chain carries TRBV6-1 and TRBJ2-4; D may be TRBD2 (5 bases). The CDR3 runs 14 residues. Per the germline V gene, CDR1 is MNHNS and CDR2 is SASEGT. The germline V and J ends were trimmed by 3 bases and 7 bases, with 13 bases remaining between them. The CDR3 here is CASSDAVERNIQYF. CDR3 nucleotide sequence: TGTGCCAGCAGTGATGCGGTGGAGCGGAACATTCAGTACTTC.

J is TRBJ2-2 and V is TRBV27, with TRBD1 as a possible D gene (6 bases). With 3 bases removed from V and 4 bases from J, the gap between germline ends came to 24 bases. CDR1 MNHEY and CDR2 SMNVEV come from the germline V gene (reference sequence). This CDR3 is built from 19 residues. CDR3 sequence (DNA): TGTGCCAGCAGTTTCCGTCCCTCCCCCAGGGGCCGGGGCACCGGGGAGCTGTTTTTT. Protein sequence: CASSFRPSPRGRGTGELFF.

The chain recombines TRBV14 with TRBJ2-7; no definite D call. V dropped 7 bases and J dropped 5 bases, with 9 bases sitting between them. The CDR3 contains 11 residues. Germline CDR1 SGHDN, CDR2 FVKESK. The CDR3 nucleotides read TGTGCCAGCAAGCCACCCCACGAGCAGTACTTC. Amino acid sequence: CASKPPHEQYF.

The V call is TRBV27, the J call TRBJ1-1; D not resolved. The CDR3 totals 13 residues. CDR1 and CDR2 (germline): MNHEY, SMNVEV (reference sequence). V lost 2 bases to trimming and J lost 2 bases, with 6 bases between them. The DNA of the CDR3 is TGTGCCAGCAGTTTAGGGAGAAACACTGAAGCTTTCTTT. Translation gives CASSLGRNTEAFF.

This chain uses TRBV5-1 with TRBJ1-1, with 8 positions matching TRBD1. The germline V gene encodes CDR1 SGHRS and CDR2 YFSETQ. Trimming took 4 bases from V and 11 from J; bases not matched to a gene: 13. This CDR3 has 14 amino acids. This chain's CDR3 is CASSPTGAQGVAFF. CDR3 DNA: TGCGCCAGCAGCCCGACAGGGGCACAAGGAGTTGCTTTCTTT.

CDR3 sequence reads: CAWRYTHSYEQYF. The DNA of the CDR3 is TGTGCCTGGAGGTACACCCACTCCTACGAGCAGTACTTC. This sequence joins TRBV30 and TRBJ2-7; D call uncertain. The CDR3 length is 13 residues. The germline V gene encodes CDR1 GTSNPN and CDR2 SVGIG (reference sequence). V was trimmed by 3 bases and J by 0 bases, leaving 9 bases between them.